Below are 32 T cell receptor beta chains sequenced from a single sample in a study of T-cell memory formation after mild COVID-19. TCRdb independently ran MiXCR on the 5' RACE reads; one entry per CDR3 protein. In the table there are about 290,000 distinct CDR3 sequences, more than 15% of which are singletons. Specimen: PBMCs or a T cell subset sorted from them (not recorded which). Receptors originate from a man younger than 30 who had mild COVID-19 (a few samples of this study predate the infection). Cell type and time point are not known.

V gene TRBV20-1 combines with J gene TRBJ1-1, with D unclear. The CDR3 is made up of 12 amino acids. Germline V gene data show CDR1 as DFQATT and CDR2 as SNEGSKA (reference sequence). Trimming left V 3 bases short and J 8 bases short, with 13 bases between. The DNA of the CDR3 is TGCAGTGCTAGGTCTCCAGGCGGGGAAGCTTTCTTT. This translates into CSARSPGGEAFF.

This clonotype came up a few times. The chain couples TRBV6-6 to TRBJ2-7; no reliable D call. Germline CDR1 reads MNHNY; CDR2 reads SVGAGI (reference sequence). This CDR3 contains 13 residues. V lost 7 bases to trimming and J lost 1 base, with 11 bases between them. As DNA, the CDR3 is TGTGCCAGCATCGACCAGAATTCCTACGAGCAGTACGTC. Its translation: CASIDQNSYEQYV.

The chain links TRBV4-1 to TRBJ1-2; D call uncertain. The germline CDR1 and CDR2 sequences are MGHRA and YSYEKL. The CDR3 runs to 14 residues. V gave up 1 base and J gave up 4 bases, with 10 bases separating them. The CDR3 region has the DNA TGCGCCAGCAGCCAAGTGGTGGCGGCCTATGGCTACACCTTC. Translating it yields CASSQVVAAYGYTF.

V is TRBV20-1 and J is TRBJ2-1, with D possibly matching TRBD2 (6 bases). CDR3 size: 14 residues. Deletions cut 3 bases from V and 3 bases from J, with 12 bases between. The germline CDR1 and CDR2 sequences are DFQATT and SNEGSKA (reference sequence). The CDR3 bases are TGCAGTGCTAGGCTGGCGGGGAGCTACAATGAGCAGTTCTTC. As protein: CSARLAGSYNEQFF.

V gene TRBV28 combines with J gene TRBJ2-2, with a weak D call TRBD1 (5 bases). Deletions cut 10 bases from V and 8 bases from J, with 14 bases between. The CDR3 has 12 residues. Germline loops: CDR1 MDHEN, CDR2 SYDVKM. The CDR3 region is CAIRGRPGELFF. CDR3 in DNA: TGTGCCATAAGGGGTCGCCCAGGGGAGCTGTTTTTT.

This clonotype has at least ten counts. The V and J genes are TRBV4-3 and TRBJ2-7; possible D gene TRBD1, 7 bases. V shed 5 bases and J shed 3 bases, with 11 bases lying between them. The germline CDR1 and CDR2 sequences are LGHNA and YSLEER. This CDR3 spans 13 amino acids. CDR3 region: CASSAGQNYEQYF. The CDR3, as DNA: TGCGCCAGCAGCGCGGGACAGAACTACGAGCAGTACTTC.

This clonotype appeared a few times. The V call is TRBV25-1, the J call TRBJ2-2; D is unresolved. V lost 1 base and J lost 6, with 12 bases in between. The CDR3 totals 15 residues. In germline, CDR1 is MGHDK, CDR2 SYGVNS. The CDR3, as DNA: TGTGCCAGCAGTGAATTTCTTAGCAGTCCCGGGGAGCTGTTTTTT. This gives the protein CASSEFLSSPGELFF.

The chain uses TRBV5-1 and TRBJ2-3, with 7 bases fitting TRBD1. CDR3 size: 16 residues. Germline CDR1 is SGHRS and CDR2 is YFSETQ. With V trimmed by 3 bases and J by 6 bases, 13 bases remained unmatched. The CDR3 coding sequence is TGCGCCAGCAGCTCGCTCGTCGACAGGGATAGGGATACGCAGTATTTT. Protein product: CASSSLVDRDRDTQYF.

The V call is TRBV5-1, the J call TRBJ1-2; no reliable D call. The CDR3 is 14 amino acids. Germline values: CDR1 SGHRS, CDR2 YFSETQ. Trimming stripped 3 bases from V and 1 base from J, with 10 bases between. In DNA, the CDR3 is TGCGCCAGCAGCTGGATTCCTATTAACTATGGCTACACCTTC. As protein: CASSWIPINYGYTF.

This clonotype was seen only a few times. This chain uses TRBV7-9 with TRBJ1-4, with 11 bases aligning to TRBD1. Germline CDR1 and CDR2: SEHNR and FQNEAQ (reference sequence). The CDR3 has 15 amino acids. With 11 bases clipped from V and 3 bases from J, the junction kept 8 bases outside the gene matches. In DNA, the CDR3 is TGTGCCTCCGGGACAGGGGGTATAGCTAATGAAAAACTGTTTTTT. It codes for CASGTGGIANEKLFF. Together with reference TRBV7-9 and TRBJ1-4, the CDR3 gives the full variable domain: DTGVSQNPRHKITKRGQNVTFRCDPISEHNRLYWYRQTLGQGPEFLTYFQNEAQLEKSRLLSDRFSAERPKGSFSTLEIQRTEQGDSAMYLCASGTGGIANEKLFFGSGTQLSVL.

The table lists this clonotype with many counts. The gene calls are TRBV5-4 and TRBJ2-3; D is undetermined. There are 15 residues in the CDR3. V shed 1 base and J shed 2 bases, with 11 bases lying between them. Per the germline V gene, CDR1 is SGHNT and CDR2 is YYREEE (reference sequence). The CDR3 DNA follows: TGTGCCAGCAGCTTGACGCCGAGAACCACAGATACGCAGTATTTT. Protein sequence: CASSLTPRTTDTQYF.

Only a few counts were recorded for this clonotype. This sequence joins TRBV5-1 and TRBJ2-7, with a possible D match to TRBD1 (6 bases). With 4 bases removed from V and 3 bases from J, the gap between germline ends came to 11 bases. CDR1 SGHRS and CDR2 YFSETQ come from the germline V gene. There are 13 residues in the CDR3. The CDR3 spells CASSPSGVYEQYV. The CDR3 DNA sequence: TGCGCCAGCAGCCCGTCAGGGGTCTACGAGCAGTACGTC.

This clonotype was observed a few times. The gene calls are TRBV12-3 or TRBV12-4 and TRBJ2-2; 7 bases map to TRBD2. Trimming removed 3 bases from V and 0 bases from J; junction bases left unmatched: 7. The CDR3 sequence is 17 residues long. CDR3 nucleotide sequence: TGTGCCAGCAGTTTCATTTCGGGGGGATCGAACACCGGGGAGCTGTTTTTT. Its protein is CASSFISGGSNTGELFF.

The rearrangement links TRBV3-1 to TRBJ2-7; TRBD2 is a possible D gene (5 bases). CDR1 and CDR2 (germline): LGHDT, YNNKEL (reference sequence). The CDR3 loop spans 12 amino acids. Trimming left V 1 base short and J 7 bases short, with 8 bases between. CDR3 sequence: CASSQGGIEQYF. The DNA of the CDR3 is TGTGCCAGCAGCCAAGGAGGGATTGAGCAGTACTTC.

The rearrangement links TRBV19 to TRBJ1-1; D possibly corresponds to TRBD1 (6 bases). V gave up 6 bases and J gave up 7 bases, with 18 bases separating them. The CDR3 has 14 residues. The germline CDR1 and CDR2 sequences are LNHDA and SQIVND (reference sequence). The CDR3 coding sequence is TGTGCCAGTAGCTGGGATACAGGGTCTGGTGAAGCTTTCTTT. Translated, it gives CASSWDTGSGEAFF.

This clonotype was observed a few times. V usage is TRBV7-2 and J usage is TRBJ2-5, with D perhaps matching TRBD2 (7 bases). Trimming cost V 0 bases and J 2 bases, with 10 bases left between them. The CDR3 runs 15 residues. Per germline, CDR1 SGHTA and CDR2 FQGNSA. CDR3 in DNA: TGTGCCAGCAGCTTAGCGGGGGGGCGTCAAGAGACCCAGTACTTC. This translates into CASSLAGGRQETQYF. The whole variable domain, remainder taken from reference TRBV7-2 and TRBJ2-5, is GAGVSQSPSNKVTEKGKDVELRCDPISGHTALYWYRQSLGQGLEFLIYFQGNSAPDKSGLPSDRFSAERTGGSVSTLTIQRTQQEDSAVYLCASSLAGGRQETQYFGPGTRLLVL.

The chain employs TRBV7-8 and TRBJ2-5, with D unresolved. Trimming removed 1 base from V and 7 bases from J, with 10 bases in between. CDR1 and CDR2 from the germline V gene are SGHVS and FQNEAQ. The CDR3 covers 13 residues. CDR3 sequence: CASSLGAGGTQYF. The DNA of the CDR3 is TGTGCCAGCAGCTTAGGGGCCGGTGGGACCCAGTACTTC.

J is TRBJ1-5 and V is TRBV6-5; D gene unclear. Trimming left V 6 bases short and J 2 bases short, with 14 bases between. This CDR3 is built from 15 residues. Germline CDR1 is MNHEY and CDR2 is SVGAGI. CDR3 sequence (DNA): TGTGCCAGCAGGTCCGGGCAGAGGGGCAATCAGCCCCAGCATTTT. Its protein product is CASRSGQRGNQPQHF.

Only a few counts were recorded for this clonotype. V is TRBV20-1 and J is TRBJ2-1, with 12 positions matching TRBD2. The germline V gene encodes CDR1 DFQATT and CDR2 SNEGSKA (reference sequence). Trimming removed 4 bases from V and 8 bases from J; junction bases left unmatched: 6. This CDR3 region has 14 residues. DNA for the CDR3: TGCAGTGCTAATCTAGCGGGGGGGCTGGATGAGCAGTTCTTC. Residues: CSANLAGGLDEQFF.

CDR3 DNA sequence: TGTGCCAGCAGCTTTCCATCGAACACTGAAGCTTTCTTT. It yields the protein CASSFPSNTEAFF. The chain combines TRBV7-9 with TRBJ1-1; no firm D call. The V gene's germline CDR1 is SEHNR and CDR2 FQNEAQ (reference sequence). CDR3 size: 13 residues. V dropped 3 bases and J dropped 1 base, with 6 bases sitting between them.

The table lists this clonotype with a few counts. The chain links TRBV6-6 to TRBJ1-1, with no clear D. The length of the CDR3 is 15 residues. V was clipped by 2 bases and J by 5 bases, with 15 bases between them. Germline V CDR1 and CDR2: MNHNY, SVGAGI (reference sequence). The CDR3: CASSYRAGSGTEAFF. The CDR3 DNA reads TGTGCCAGCAGTTACAGAGCGGGGAGTGGAACTGAAGCTTTCTTT.

This sequence joins TRBV29-1 and TRBJ2-7; TRBD2 matches at 7 bases. The V gene's germline CDR1 is SQVTM and CDR2 ANQGSEA. The CDR3 is made up of 12 amino acids. J gave up 5 bases and V 3 bases, and 4 bases lay outside the gene matches. The CDR3 here is CSVEAGVDEQYF. CDR3 nucleotide sequence: TGCAGCGTTGAGGCGGGGGTCGACGAGCAGTACTTC.

Only a few counts were recorded for this clonotype. This chain connects TRBV20-1 to TRBJ2-3; 14 bases align to TRBD2. J lost 6 bases, V lost 1 base, and 6 bases had no gene match. CDR3 length equals 16 residues. From germline, CDR1 is DFQATT and CDR2 SNEGSKA (reference sequence). CDR3 in DNA: TGCAGTGCTAGAGGACTAGCGGGGGGGCTCTGGGATACGCAGTATTTT. Translation gives CSARGLAGGLWDTQYF.

CDR3 residues: CSAREYFNSPLHF. In DNA form, the CDR3 reads TGCAGTGCTAGAGAATACTTCAATTCACCCCTCCACTTT. The V gene is TRBV20-1, the J gene TRBJ1-6; D is uncertain. This CDR3 is 13 amino acids long. The germline CDR1 and CDR2 sequences are DFQATT and SNEGSKA (reference sequence). V lost 0 bases and J lost 7, with 7 bases in between.

The V gene is TRBV20-1, the J gene TRBJ2-7; 11 positions match TRBD2. V was clipped by 5 bases and J by 2 bases; unmatched bases: 2. Germline V gene data show CDR1 as DFQATT and CDR2 as SNEGSKA (reference sequence). The CDR3 spans 13 residues. The CDR3 bases are TGCAGTGCTCTAGCGGGGGGAACCTACGAGCAGTACTTC. The encoded protein is CSALAGGTYEQYF.

Only a few counts were recorded for this clonotype. The chain carries TRBV20-1 and TRBJ2-1; TRBD2 matches at 8 bases. Germline V gene lookup returns CDR1 DFQATT and CDR2 SNEGSKA (reference sequence). This CDR3 comprises 14 residues. Germline trimming cut 0 bases from V and 3 bases from J; bases unmatched to any gene: 1. As DNA, the CDR3 is TGCAGTGCTAGAGAGAGCGGGGGCTACAATGAGCAGTTCTTC. Its translation: CSARESGGYNEQFF.

This clonotype has a handful of counts. The chain is built from TRBV7-8 and TRBJ1-5; perhaps TRBD1 as D (5 bases). The V end lost 5 bases, the J end lost 7 bases, and 21 bases lay between the germline ends. Looked up from germline, CDR1 is SGHVS and CDR2 is FQNEAQ. This CDR3 is built from 16 residues. The CDR3 sequence: CASSARGEGRLQPQHF. Here the CDR3 DNA reads TGTGCCAGCAGCGCCCGGGGGGAGGGACGGTTACAGCCCCAGCATTTT.

This clonotype has ten or more counts. The chain combines TRBV20-1 with TRBJ2-3, with 11 bases that match TRBD2. Per germline, CDR1 DFQATT and CDR2 SNEGSKA (reference sequence). V gave up 4 bases and J gave up 2 bases; unmatched junction bases: 5. CDR3 length: 15 amino acids. The CDR3 sequence is CSAKGTSGNTDTQYF. The CDR3 bases are TGCAGTGCTAAAGGGACTAGCGGCAACACAGATACGCAGTATTTT.

This chain links TRBV4-3 with TRBJ1-5; 10 bases line up with TRBD1. The V segment lost 6 bases and the J segment 6 bases; nucleotides outside the gene matches: 5. The CDR3 consists of 14 residues. Germline V lookup: CDR1 LGHNA, CDR2 YSLEER. The CDR3 coding sequence is TGCGCCAGCAGTCGGACAGGGGGAGCTCAGCCCCAGCATTTT. This codes for CASSRTGGAQPQHF.

This clonotype was detected many times. CDR3 nucleotide sequence: TGCGCCAGCAGCCAAGGATGGGGCGGTGAGACCCAGTACTTC. Its translation: CASSQGWGGETQYF. The chain is built from TRBV4-1 and TRBJ2-5; tentative D call: TRBD1 (5 bases). CDR1 MGHRA and CDR2 YSYEKL come from the germline V gene. V shed 1 base and J shed 5 bases, with 11 bases lying between them. The CDR3 has 14 amino acids.

The chain is built from TRBV7-6 and TRBJ2-7; TRBD1 is a possible D gene (6 bases). Deletions cut 1 base from V and 1 base from J, with 8 bases between. This CDR3 is 14 amino acids long. Germline lookup yields CDR1 SGHVS and CDR2 FNYEAQ. The CDR3 region is CASSLDRGSYEQYF. Written as DNA, the CDR3 is TGTGCCAGCAGCTTAGATAGGGGGTCCTACGAGCAGTACTTC.

This clonotype was counted a few times. V gene TRBV23-1 combines with J gene TRBJ2-4; D gene ambiguous. TRBV23-1 is flagged as an ORF with uncertain function. The CDR3 spans 15 residues. V lost 7 bases, J lost 7 bases, and 20 bases lay in between. The CDR3 here is CASIAPLRKWNIQYF. CDR3 bases: TGCGCCAGCATCGCACCCCTCAGGAAGTGGAACATTCAGTACTTC.